This is a list of T cell receptor beta chains from one sample in a study of breast tumors, draining lymph nodes, adjacent tissues. TCRdb processed the multiplex PCR reads anew with MiXCR; each CDR3 protein has one entry. Of 200,000 to 300,000 distinct CDR3 sequences listed, around 30% are singletons. Sequenced material: axillary lymph node tissue. All receptors derive from a female donor with breast cancer. Some clones in this sample may be carry-over from other donors' samples. Both conserved end residues are part of each CDR3. Each record gives: J gene, clone size, V gene, D gene, CDR3 protein, CDR3 DNA. D genes are given only for firm matches. Size is stated for part of the rows, as once, few or many counts, or as a class when the clone is expanded.

j_call: TRBJ2-2
clone_size: many
v_call: TRBV12-3/TRBV12-4
d_call: -
cdr3_aa: CASSPNPGWRGHTGELFF
cdr3_nt: TGTGCCAGCAGTCCAAATCCTGGGTGGAGGGGACACACCGGGGAGCTGTTTTTT

j_call: TRBJ2-1
clone_size: -
v_call: TRBV11-3
d_call: TRBD2
cdr3_aa: CASSSTGTSGNHEQFF
cdr3_nt: TGTGCCAGCAGCTCTACTGGGACTAGCGGGAACCATGAGCAGTTCTTC

j_call: TRBJ2-3
clone_size: many
v_call: TRBV11-3
d_call: -
cdr3_aa: CASSLGDPWRDTDTQYF
cdr3_nt: TGTGCCAGCAGCTTAGGGGACCCCTGGCGGGACACAGATACGCAGTATTTT

j_call: TRBJ1-4
clone_size: many
v_call: TRBV5-1
d_call: -
cdr3_aa: CASTEQGGGEKLFF
cdr3_nt: TGCGCCAGCACCGAACAGGGTGGAGGGGAAAAACTGTTTTTT

j_call: TRBJ2-7
clone_size: many
v_call: TRBV20-1
d_call: TRBD2
cdr3_aa: CSARDRDGGRAYEQYF
cdr3_nt: TGCAGTGCTAGAGACAGGGATGGCGGGAGGGCCTACGAGCAGTACTTC

j_call: TRBJ2-7
clone_size: many
v_call: TRBV19
d_call: -
cdr3_aa: CASSIRRDRSYEQYF
cdr3_nt: TGTGCCAGTAGTATCCGCCGGGACCGTTCGTACGAGCAGTACTTC

j_call: TRBJ1-1
clone_size: -
v_call: TRBV30
d_call: -
cdr3_aa: CAWSVPVILGEGTEAFF
cdr3_nt: TGTGCCTGGAGTGTACCCGTTATTCTTGGGGAGGGGACTGAAGCTTTCTTT

j_call: TRBJ2-7
clone_size: many
v_call: TRBV12-3/TRBV12-4
d_call: -
cdr3_aa: CASSFQGVHEQYF
cdr3_nt: TGTGCCAGCAGTTTTCAGGGAGTTCACGAGCAGTACTTC

j_call: TRBJ2-1
clone_size: many
v_call: TRBV29-1
d_call: -
cdr3_aa: CSGYGGDLAEQFF
cdr3_nt: TGCAGCGGTTATGGGGGAGATCTGGCTGAGCAGTTCTTC

j_call: TRBJ2-2
clone_size: few
v_call: TRBV12-3/TRBV12-4
d_call: -
cdr3_aa: CASTQDRNTGELFF
cdr3_nt: TGTGCCAGCACCCAGGACAGGAACACCGGGGAGCTGTTTTTT

j_call: TRBJ2-5
clone_size: -
v_call: TRBV5-4
d_call: TRBD2
cdr3_aa: CVSSPRTRETQYF
cdr3_nt: TGTGTCAGCAGCCCCCGGACTAGGGAGACCCAGTACTTC

j_call: TRBJ2-5
clone_size: many
v_call: TRBV10-3
d_call: -
cdr3_aa: CAIQSGKGGETQYF
cdr3_nt: TGTGCCATTCAAAGCGGGAAAGGGGGAGAGACCCAGTACTTC

j_call: TRBJ1-1
clone_size: -
v_call: TRBV6-5
d_call: TRBD1
cdr3_aa: CASSYSSGGLTEAFF
cdr3_nt: TGTGCCAGCAGTTACTCCTCAGGGGGTTTAACTGAAGCTTTCTTT

j_call: TRBJ1-3
clone_size: many
v_call: TRBV7-8
d_call: -
cdr3_aa: CASSLAGGNTIYF
cdr3_nt: TGTGCCAGCAGCTTAGCAGGGGGAAACACCATATATTTT